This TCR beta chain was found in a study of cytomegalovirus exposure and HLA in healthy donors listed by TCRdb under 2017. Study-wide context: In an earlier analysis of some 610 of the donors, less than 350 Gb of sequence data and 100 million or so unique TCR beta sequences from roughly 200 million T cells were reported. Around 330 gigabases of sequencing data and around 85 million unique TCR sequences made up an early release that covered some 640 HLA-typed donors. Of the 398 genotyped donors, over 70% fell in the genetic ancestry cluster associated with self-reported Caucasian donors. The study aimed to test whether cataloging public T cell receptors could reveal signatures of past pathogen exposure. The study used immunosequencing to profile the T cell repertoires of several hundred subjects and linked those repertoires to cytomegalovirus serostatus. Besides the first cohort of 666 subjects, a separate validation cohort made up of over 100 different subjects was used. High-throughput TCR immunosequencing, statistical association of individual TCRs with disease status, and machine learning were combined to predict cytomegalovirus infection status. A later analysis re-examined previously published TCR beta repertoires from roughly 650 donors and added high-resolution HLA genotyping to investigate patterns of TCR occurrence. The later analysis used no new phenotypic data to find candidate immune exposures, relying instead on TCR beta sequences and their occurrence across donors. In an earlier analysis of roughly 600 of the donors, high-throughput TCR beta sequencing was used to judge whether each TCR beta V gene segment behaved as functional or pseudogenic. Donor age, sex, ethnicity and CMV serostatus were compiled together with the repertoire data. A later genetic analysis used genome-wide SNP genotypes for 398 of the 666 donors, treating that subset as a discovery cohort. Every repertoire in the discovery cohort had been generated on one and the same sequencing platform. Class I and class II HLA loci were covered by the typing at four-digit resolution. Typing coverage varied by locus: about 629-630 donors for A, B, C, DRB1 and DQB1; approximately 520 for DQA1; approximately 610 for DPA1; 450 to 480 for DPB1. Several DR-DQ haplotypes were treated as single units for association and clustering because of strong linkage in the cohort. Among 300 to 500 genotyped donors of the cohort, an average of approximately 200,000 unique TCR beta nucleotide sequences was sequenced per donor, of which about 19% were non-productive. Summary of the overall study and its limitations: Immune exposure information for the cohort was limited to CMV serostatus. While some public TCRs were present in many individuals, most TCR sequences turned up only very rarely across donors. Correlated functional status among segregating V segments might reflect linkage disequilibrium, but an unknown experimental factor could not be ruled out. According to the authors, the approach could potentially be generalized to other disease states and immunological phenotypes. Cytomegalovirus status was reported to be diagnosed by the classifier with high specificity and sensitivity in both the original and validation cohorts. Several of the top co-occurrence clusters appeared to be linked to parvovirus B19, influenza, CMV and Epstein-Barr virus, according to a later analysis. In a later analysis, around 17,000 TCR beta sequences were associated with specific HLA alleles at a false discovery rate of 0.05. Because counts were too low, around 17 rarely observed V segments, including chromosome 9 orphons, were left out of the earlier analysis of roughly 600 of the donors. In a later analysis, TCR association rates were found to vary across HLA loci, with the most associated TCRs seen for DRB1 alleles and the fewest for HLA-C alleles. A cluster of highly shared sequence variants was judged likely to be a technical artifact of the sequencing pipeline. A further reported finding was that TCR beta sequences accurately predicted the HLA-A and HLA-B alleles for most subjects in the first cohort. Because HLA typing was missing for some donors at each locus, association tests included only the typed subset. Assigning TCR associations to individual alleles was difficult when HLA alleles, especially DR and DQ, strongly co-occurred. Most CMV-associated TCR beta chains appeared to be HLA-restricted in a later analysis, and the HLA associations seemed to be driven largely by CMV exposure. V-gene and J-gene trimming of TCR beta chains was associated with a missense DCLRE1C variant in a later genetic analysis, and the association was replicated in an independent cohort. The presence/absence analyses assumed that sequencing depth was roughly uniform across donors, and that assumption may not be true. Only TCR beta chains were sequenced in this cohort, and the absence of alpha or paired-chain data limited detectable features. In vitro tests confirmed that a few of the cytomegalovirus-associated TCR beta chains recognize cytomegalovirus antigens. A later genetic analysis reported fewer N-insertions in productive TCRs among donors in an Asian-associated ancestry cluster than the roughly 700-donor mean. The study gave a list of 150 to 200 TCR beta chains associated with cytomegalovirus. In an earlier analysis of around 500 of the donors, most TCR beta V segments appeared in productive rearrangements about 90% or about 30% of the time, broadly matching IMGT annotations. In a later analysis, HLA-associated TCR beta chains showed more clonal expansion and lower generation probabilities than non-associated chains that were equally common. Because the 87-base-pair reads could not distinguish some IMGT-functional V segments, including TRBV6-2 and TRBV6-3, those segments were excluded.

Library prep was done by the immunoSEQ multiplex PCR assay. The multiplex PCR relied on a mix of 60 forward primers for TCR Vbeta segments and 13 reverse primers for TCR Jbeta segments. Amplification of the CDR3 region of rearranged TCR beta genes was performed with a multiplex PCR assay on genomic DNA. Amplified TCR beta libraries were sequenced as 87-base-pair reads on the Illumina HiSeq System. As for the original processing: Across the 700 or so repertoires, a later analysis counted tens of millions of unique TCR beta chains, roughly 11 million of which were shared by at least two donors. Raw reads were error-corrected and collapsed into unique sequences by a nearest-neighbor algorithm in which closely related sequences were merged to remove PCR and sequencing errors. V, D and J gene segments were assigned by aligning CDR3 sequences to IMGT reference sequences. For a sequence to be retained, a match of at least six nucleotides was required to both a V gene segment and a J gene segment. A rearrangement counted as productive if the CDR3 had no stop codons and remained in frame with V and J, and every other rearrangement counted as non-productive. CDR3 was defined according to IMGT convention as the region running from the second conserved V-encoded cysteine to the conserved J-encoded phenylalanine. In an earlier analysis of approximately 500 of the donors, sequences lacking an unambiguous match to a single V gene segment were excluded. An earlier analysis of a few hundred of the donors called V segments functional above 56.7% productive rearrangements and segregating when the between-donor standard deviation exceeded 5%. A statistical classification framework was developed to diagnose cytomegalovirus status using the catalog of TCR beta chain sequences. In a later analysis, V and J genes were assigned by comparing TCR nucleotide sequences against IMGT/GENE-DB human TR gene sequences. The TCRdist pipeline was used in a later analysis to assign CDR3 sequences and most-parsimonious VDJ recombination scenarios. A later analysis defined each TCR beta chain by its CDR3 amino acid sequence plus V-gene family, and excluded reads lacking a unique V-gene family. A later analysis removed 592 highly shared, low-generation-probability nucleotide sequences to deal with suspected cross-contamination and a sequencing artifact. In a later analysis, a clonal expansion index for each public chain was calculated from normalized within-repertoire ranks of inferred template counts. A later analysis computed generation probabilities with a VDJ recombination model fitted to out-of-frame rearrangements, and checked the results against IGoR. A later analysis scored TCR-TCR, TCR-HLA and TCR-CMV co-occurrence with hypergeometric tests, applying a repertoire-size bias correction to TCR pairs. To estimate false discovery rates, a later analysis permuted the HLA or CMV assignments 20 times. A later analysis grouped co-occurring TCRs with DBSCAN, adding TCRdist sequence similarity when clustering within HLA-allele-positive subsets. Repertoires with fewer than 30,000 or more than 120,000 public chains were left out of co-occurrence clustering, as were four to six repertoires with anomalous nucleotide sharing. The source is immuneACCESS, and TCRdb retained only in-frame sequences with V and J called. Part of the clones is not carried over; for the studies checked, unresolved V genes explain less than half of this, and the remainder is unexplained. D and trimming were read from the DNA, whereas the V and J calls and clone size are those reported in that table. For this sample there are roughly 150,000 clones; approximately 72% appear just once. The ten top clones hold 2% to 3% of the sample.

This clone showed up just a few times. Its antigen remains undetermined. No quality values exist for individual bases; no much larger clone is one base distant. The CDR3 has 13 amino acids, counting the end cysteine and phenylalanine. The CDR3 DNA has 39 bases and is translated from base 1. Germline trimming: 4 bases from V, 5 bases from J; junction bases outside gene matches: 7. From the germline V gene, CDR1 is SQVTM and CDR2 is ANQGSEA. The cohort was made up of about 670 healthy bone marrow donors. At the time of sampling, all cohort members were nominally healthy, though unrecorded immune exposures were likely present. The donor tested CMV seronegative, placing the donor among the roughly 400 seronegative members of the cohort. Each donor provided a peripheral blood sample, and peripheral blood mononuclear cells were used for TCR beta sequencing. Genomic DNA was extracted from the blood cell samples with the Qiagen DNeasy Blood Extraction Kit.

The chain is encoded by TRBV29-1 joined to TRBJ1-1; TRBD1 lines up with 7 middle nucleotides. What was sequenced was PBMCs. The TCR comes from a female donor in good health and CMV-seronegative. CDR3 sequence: CSVVGTVFTEAFF. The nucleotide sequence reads TGCAGCGTTGTAGGGACAGTCTTTACTGAAGCTTTCTTT.